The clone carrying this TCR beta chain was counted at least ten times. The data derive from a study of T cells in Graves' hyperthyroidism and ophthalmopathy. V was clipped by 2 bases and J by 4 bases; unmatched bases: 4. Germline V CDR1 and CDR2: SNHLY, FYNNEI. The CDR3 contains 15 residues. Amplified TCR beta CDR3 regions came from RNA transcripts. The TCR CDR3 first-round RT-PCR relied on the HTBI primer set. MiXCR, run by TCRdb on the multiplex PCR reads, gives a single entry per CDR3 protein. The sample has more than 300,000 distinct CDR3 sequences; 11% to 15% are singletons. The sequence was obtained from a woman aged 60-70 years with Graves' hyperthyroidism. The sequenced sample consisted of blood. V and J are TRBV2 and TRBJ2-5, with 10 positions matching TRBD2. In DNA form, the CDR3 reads TGTGCCAGCAGTGAATTGACTAGCGGGTCAGAGACCCAGTACTTC. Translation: CASSELTSGSETQYF.